The 28 T cell receptor beta chains below come from one sample, sequenced in a study of blood T cell repertoires in COVID-19 (dated by TCRdb to the early 2020s). Receptor amplification or capture employed the immunoSEQ multiplex PCR assay. As stored in TCRdb, this immuneACCESS dataset retains in-frame rearrangements with V and J assigned. A fraction of the clones does not appear; measured against another copy, unresolved V genes explain less than half of the discrepancy, and the remainder lacks a known reason. This sample lists around 150,000 clones; less than 85% were detected once. The ten most abundant clones make up approximately 9% of the sample. Sample: peripheral blood. The receptors were sampled from a woman of 80 years or more in a cohort sampled during active or convalescent COVID-19.

The chain carries TRBV6-5 and TRBJ1-4; no clear D gene. Germline values: CDR1 MNHEY, CDR2 SVGAGI. The CDR3 is made up of 11 amino acids. Trimming pared 2 bases from V and 8 bases from J, leaving 3 bases between. DNA for the CDR3: TGTGCCAGCAGTTACGGCGAAAAACTGTTTTTT. Protein product: CASSYGEKLFF.

This rearrangement joins TRBV6-4 to TRBJ2-1; weak D call: TRBD1 (5 bases). Per the germline V gene, CDR1 is MRHNA and CDR2 is SNTAGT. V was shortened by 0 bases and J by 15 bases, with 15 bases between the two germline ends. The CDR3 is 13 amino acids. This chain's CDR3 is CASSDSRTGALFF. DNA of the CDR3: TGTGCCAGCAGTGACTCCAGAACAGGCGCCCTGTTCTTC.

This chain uses TRBV4-1 with TRBJ1-6; D remains unclear. Trimming cost V 1 base and J 9 bases, with 16 bases left between them. The CDR3 contains 16 residues. Per germline, CDR1 MGHRA and CDR2 YSYEKL. CDR3 DNA sequence: TGCGCCAGCAGCCAAGTTAGGGTCGAGGCGGGTTCACCCCTCCACTTT. This encodes CASSQVRVEAGSPLHF.

The genes are TRBV5-5 and TRBJ1-2, with D hard to call. The V gene's germline CDR1 is SGHKS and CDR2 YYEKEE (reference sequence). The V end lost 0 bases, the J end lost 1 base, and 7 bases lay between the germline ends. The CDR3 covers 14 residues. CDR3 sequence: CASSLATLNYGYTF. The CDR3 DNA follows: TGTGCCAGCAGCTTGGCTACGCTTAACTATGGCTACACCTTC.

The CDR3, as DNA: TGTGCCAGCAGGTCGGGATACTATGGCTACACCTTC. Protein product: CASRSGYYGYTF. V is TRBV12-3 or TRBV12-4 and J is TRBJ1-2; D is unresolved. V was clipped by 6 bases and J by 3 bases, with 8 bases between them. The CDR3 has 12 residues.

V usage is TRBV2 and J usage is TRBJ1-2; TRBD1 matches at 9 bases. This CDR3 has 14 residues. The V gene end was trimmed by 5 bases and the J gene end by 4 bases; junction bases not matched to a gene: 5. Germline-derived CDR1 and CDR2 are SNHLY and FYNNEI. CDR3 sequence: CASSTPTGGYGYTF. The CDR3 DNA is TGTGCCAGCAGTACCCCGACAGGGGGCTATGGCTACACCTTC.

V gene TRBV24-1 combines with J gene TRBJ1-6; D perhaps matches TRBD1 (6 bases). Trimming stripped 0 bases from V and 8 bases from J, with 10 bases between. The CDR3 totals 15 residues. Looked up from germline, CDR1 is KGHDR and CDR2 is SFDVKD. The CDR3 DNA sequence: TGTGCCACCAGTGATTTGTGGGGGCTGCATTCACCCCTCCACTTT. This gives the protein CATSDLWGLHSPLHF.

CDR3 in DNA: TGTGCCAGCAGTGAACTGAGGGGACAGGGGTACGAGCAGTACGTC. Translated, it gives CASSELRGQGYEQYV. This chain connects TRBV6-1 to TRBJ2-7; 10 positions match TRBD1. Trimming removed 2 bases from V and 4 bases from J; junction bases left unmatched: 5. Germline V CDR1 and CDR2: MNHNS, SASEGT. The CDR3 has 15 residues.

The CDR3 reads CASSIGPMNTEAFF. The CDR3 region has the DNA TGTGCCAGTAGTATAGGGCCCATGAACACTGAAGCTTTCTTT. The chain uses TRBV19 and TRBJ1-1, with no clear D. This CDR3 spans 14 amino acids. CDR1 LNHDA and CDR2 SQIVND come from the germline V gene (reference sequence). Trimming removed 1 base at V and 0 bases at J, with 6 bases between. The full variable domain, rest sourced from reference TRBV19 and TRBJ1-1, is DGGITQSPKYLFRKEGQNVTLSCEQNLNHDAMYWYRQDPGQGLRLIYYSQIVNDFQKGDIAEGYSVSREKKESFPLTVTSAQKNPTAFYLCASSIGPMNTEAFFGQGTRLTVV.

The chain joins TRBV24-1 to TRBJ2-4; D may be TRBD1 (6 bases). In germline, CDR1 is KGHDR, CDR2 SFDVKD. The length of the CDR3 is 15 residues. Deletions cut 3 bases from V and 4 bases from J, with 12 bases between. CDR3 amino acids: CATSDHRDTKNIQYF. DNA for the CDR3: TGTGCCACCAGTGATCACCGGGACACTAAAAACATTCAGTACTTC.

In its sample, this clone was seen a few times. The gene calls are TRBV5-1 and TRBJ2-7; D perhaps matches TRBD2 (7 bases). In germline, CDR1 is SGHRS, CDR2 YFSETQ. Trimming left V 2 bases short and J 2 bases short, with 11 bases between. This CDR3 has 14 residues. The chain's CDR3 is CASSFSGGAYEQYF. Here the CDR3 DNA reads TGCGCCAGCAGCTTTTCGGGGGGCGCCTACGAGCAGTACTTC.

This chain connects TRBV18 to TRBJ1-2; a possible D gene is TRBD1 (5 bases). Between the trimmed V and J ends, which lost 3 bases and 3 bases, there was a span of 14 bases. CDR1 and CDR2 (germline): KGHSH, LQKENI. The CDR3 is 15 amino acids. CDR3 residues: CASSPSAGGDYGYTF. In DNA, the CDR3 is TGTGCCAGCTCACCCTCAGCGGGAGGGGACTATGGCTACACCTTC.

This chain uses TRBV2 with TRBJ1-4, with 8 bases lining up with TRBD1. The CDR3 is 14 amino acids. Germline V gives CDR1 SNHLY, CDR2 FYNNEI. The ends lost 3 bases at V and 8 bases at J; junction bases unmatched: 5. The CDR3 here is CASSEDRVREKLFF. As DNA, the CDR3 is TGTGCCAGCAGTGAGGACAGGGTTCGAGAAAAACTGTTTTTT.

This clone was recorded once. The CDR3 sequence is CASSQGGRGVNTEAFF. For the CDR3, the DNA is TGCGCCAGCAGCCAAGGGGGCCGGGGGGTTAACACTGAAGCTTTCTTT. The J gene is TRBJ1-1, the V gene TRBV4-1, with D possibly TRBD1 on 5 matching bases. Germline V lookup: CDR1 MGHRA, CDR2 YSYEKL. This CDR3 has 16 residues. Trimming stripped 1 base from V and 2 bases from J, with 14 bases between.

The J gene is TRBJ2-7, the V gene TRBV19; perhaps TRBD1 as D (6 bases). V dropped 6 bases and J dropped 1 base, with 10 bases sitting between them. Germline-derived CDR1 and CDR2 are LNHDA and SQIVND (reference sequence). This CDR3 region has 13 residues. The CDR3 here is CASRTTGSYEQYF. CDR3 nucleotide sequence: TGTGCCAGTAGGACGACAGGTTCCTACGAGCAGTACTTC.

This clone was counted a few times. V and J are TRBV6-2 or TRBV6-3 and TRBJ1-2, with 10 bases fitting TRBD1. V gave up 6 bases and J gave up 2 bases; unmatched junction bases: 9. The CDR3 is made up of 16 amino acids. Germline V gene lookup returns CDR1 MNHEY and CDR2 SVGEGT. CDR3 sequence: CASSPRDRGRNYGYTF. As DNA, the CDR3 is TGTGCCAGCAGCCCCCGGGACAGGGGACGGAACTATGGCTACACCTTC.

The chain couples TRBV10-3 to TRBJ1-6; 11 nucleotides agree with TRBD1. Germline V CDR1 and CDR2: ENHRY, SYGVKD. V trimming: 2 bases; J trimming: 4 bases; junction bases outside the gene matches: 4. This CDR3 is 17 amino acids long. The CDR3 protein is CAISEPGTGGYNSPLHF. Written as DNA, the CDR3 is TGTGCCATCAGTGAGCCCGGGACAGGGGGTTATAATTCACCCCTCCACTTT.

This clone was picked up a small number of times. For the CDR3, the DNA is TGCAGCGCTATACAGGGCGCAGGAAACACCATATATTTT. It specifies CSAIQGAGNTIYF. V gene TRBV29-1 combines with J gene TRBJ1-3, with TRBD1 as a possible D gene (6 bases). The CDR3 consists of 13 residues. CDR1 and CDR2 from the germline V gene are SQVTM and ANQGSEA. With 7 bases removed from V and 4 bases from J, the gap between germline ends came to 14 bases.

A few counts support this clone. The gene calls are TRBV24-1 and TRBJ2-7, with a possible D match to TRBD1 (6 bases). V lost 4 bases and J lost 5, with 14 bases in between. The CDR3 consists of 14 residues. Germline-derived CDR1 and CDR2 are KGHDR and SFDVKD. The CDR3 DNA follows: TGTGCCACCAGTGACCCCCTCGCAGGGGACGAGCAGTACTTC. Translating gives CATSDPLAGDEQYF.

This chain links TRBV4-1 with TRBJ1-2; a possible D gene is TRBD1 (5 bases). The CDR3 is made up of 16 amino acids. V lost 0 bases and J 2 bases, leaving 13 bases between the germline ends. Germline V gene data show CDR1 as MGHRA and CDR2 as YSYEKL. CDR3 residues: CASSQDGAGSNYGYTF. The CDR3 nucleotides are TGCGCCAGCAGCCAAGATGGGGCAGGATCAAACTATGGCTACACCTTC.

The chain joins TRBV4-3 to TRBJ1-4, with a possible D match to TRBD1 (6 bases). Germline V CDR1 and CDR2: LGHNA, YSLEER. This CDR3 has 16 amino acids. V was trimmed by 2 bases and J by 7 bases, leaving 17 bases between them. CDR3: CASSQSRTATTEKLFF. CDR3 nucleotides: TGCGCCAGCAGCCAAAGTAGGACAGCAACAACTGAAAAACTGTTTTTT.

The CDR3 sequence is CASSLSVGGHQPQHF. In DNA, the CDR3 is TGTGCCAGCAGCTTATCAGTAGGGGGACACCAGCCCCAGCATTTT. This rearrangement joins TRBV13 to TRBJ1-5; D is possibly TRBD1 (6 bases). The CDR3 runs to 15 residues. V was trimmed by 2 bases and J by 7 bases, leaving 15 bases between them. Germline CDR1 and CDR2: PRHDT and FYEKMQ (reference sequence).

The rearrangement uses TRBV30 and TRBJ2-7; tentatively, D is TRBD1 (6 bases). The CDR3 sequence is 16 residues long. V dropped 0 bases and J dropped 2 bases, with 17 bases sitting between them. Germline lookup yields CDR1 GTSNPN and CDR2 SVGIG (reference sequence). The CDR3 is CAWSVRLGRGAYEQYF. CDR3 bases: TGTGCCTGGAGTGTACGGCTTGGCAGGGGTGCCTACGAGCAGTACTTC. The whole variable domain, filled in from reference TRBV30 and TRBJ2-7, reads SQTIHQWPATLVQPVGSPLSLECTVEGTSNPNLYWYRQAAGRGLQLLFYSVGIGQISSEVPQNLSASRPQDRQFILSSKKLLLSDSGFYLCAWSVRLGRGAYEQYFGPGTRLTVT.

The chain employs TRBV7-2 and TRBJ2-3, with TRBD1 as a possible D gene (6 bases). This CDR3 has 12 residues. Between the trimmed V and J ends, which lost 5 bases and 5 bases, there was a span of 8 bases. CDR1 SGHTA and CDR2 FQGNSA come from the germline V gene. CDR3 DNA: TGTGCCAGCAGCCACAGGGTAGATACGCAGTATTTT. The encoded protein is CASSHRVDTQYF.

This rearrangement joins TRBV24-1 to TRBJ2-3, with TRBD2 matching over 9 bases. The junction had 6 bases not matched to a gene; V was cut back by 4 bases and J by 2 bases. The CDR3 has 16 amino acids. Germline CDR1 reads KGHDR; CDR2 reads SFDVKD. The CDR3 bases are TGTGCCACCAGTGAGAGGAGCGGGGGGACCACAGATACGCAGTATTTT. This encodes CATSERSGGTTDTQYF.

Here the CDR3 DNA reads TGTGCCACCAGTCGGACAGGGGGAGCCTTCGAGCAGTACTTC. It yields the protein CATSRTGGAFEQYF. The rearrangement links TRBV15 to TRBJ2-7, with TRBD1 matching 10 bases. The germline V gene encodes CDR1 LNHNV and CDR2 YYDKDF (reference sequence). J was trimmed by 6 bases and V by 6 bases; bases with no gene match: 8. CDR3 size: 14 residues.

Details on this clone: Other DNA sequences from this sample encode an identical CDR3 as well. The rearrangement uses TRBV15 and TRBJ1-4; tentatively, D is TRBD1 (6 bases). This CDR3 is built from 16 residues. Germline V gene data show CDR1 as LNHNV and CDR2 as YYDKDF (reference sequence). The ends were cut back, 0 bases at V and 0 bases at J, with 8 bases in the middle. The CDR3 sequence: CATSRDRTATNEKLFF. CDR3 nucleotide sequence: TGTGCCACCAGCAGAGACAGGACAGCAACTAATGAAAAACTGTTTTTT.

This chain uses TRBV6-5 with TRBJ1-2, with 8 bases that match TRBD1. The ends lost 4 bases at V and 4 bases at J; junction bases unmatched: 11. Germline V gene lookup returns CDR1 MNHEY and CDR2 SVGAGI. The CDR3 is 16 amino acids. The CDR3 nucleotides are TGTGCCAGCAGTTCCTCCCAGGGGGCAAGTAGCTATGGCTACACCTTC. It yields the protein CASSSSQGASSYGYTF.